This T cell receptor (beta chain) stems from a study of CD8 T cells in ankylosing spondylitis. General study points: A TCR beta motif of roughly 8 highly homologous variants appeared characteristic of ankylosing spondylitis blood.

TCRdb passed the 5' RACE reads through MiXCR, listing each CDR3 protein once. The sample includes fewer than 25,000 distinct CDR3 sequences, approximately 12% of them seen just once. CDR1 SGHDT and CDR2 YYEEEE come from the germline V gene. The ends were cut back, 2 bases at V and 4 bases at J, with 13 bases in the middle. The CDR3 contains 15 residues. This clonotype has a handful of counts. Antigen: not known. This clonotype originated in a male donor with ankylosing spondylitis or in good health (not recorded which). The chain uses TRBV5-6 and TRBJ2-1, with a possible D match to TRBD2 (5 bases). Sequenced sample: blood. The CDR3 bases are TGTGCCAGCAGCTTCGGGGTTAGTGGGTACAATGAGCAGTTCTTC. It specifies CASSFGVSGYNEQFF.